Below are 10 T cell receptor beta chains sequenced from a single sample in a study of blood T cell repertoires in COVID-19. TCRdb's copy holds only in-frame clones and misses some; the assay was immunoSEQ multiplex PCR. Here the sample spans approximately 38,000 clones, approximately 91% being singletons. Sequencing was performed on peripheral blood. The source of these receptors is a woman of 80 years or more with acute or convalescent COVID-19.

The CDR3 sequence: CASINTGAMRDTEAFF. The CDR3 region has the DNA TGTGCCAGCATAAACACCGGAGCGATGAGGGACACTGAAGCTTTCTTT. V is TRBV7-9 and J is TRBJ1-1, with D uncertain. Deletions cut 7 bases from V and 3 bases from J, with 21 bases between. The germline V gene has CDR1 SEHNR and CDR2 FQNEAQ (reference sequence). CDR3 size: 16 residues.

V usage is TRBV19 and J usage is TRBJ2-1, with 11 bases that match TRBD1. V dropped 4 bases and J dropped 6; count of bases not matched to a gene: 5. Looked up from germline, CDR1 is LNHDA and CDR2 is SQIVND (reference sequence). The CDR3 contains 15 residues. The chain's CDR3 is CASSKGTGGANEQFF. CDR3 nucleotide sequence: TGTGCCAGTAGTAAAGGGACAGGGGGGGCCAATGAGCAGTTCTTC.

The CDR3 DNA is TGTGCCAGCAGGGAGGACAGTTTGGGATACACCTTC. As protein: CASREDSLGYTF. The chain is built from TRBV2 and TRBJ1-2; tentative D call: TRBD1 (6 bases). Germline CDR1 is SNHLY and CDR2 is FYNNEI. The CDR3 loop spans 12 amino acids. V was shortened by 6 bases and J by 11 bases, with 16 bases between the two germline ends.

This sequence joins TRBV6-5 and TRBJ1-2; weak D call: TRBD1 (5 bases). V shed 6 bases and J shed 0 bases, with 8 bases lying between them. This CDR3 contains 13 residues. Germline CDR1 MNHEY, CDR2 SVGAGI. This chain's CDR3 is CASRRGANYGYTF. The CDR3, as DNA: TGTGCCAGCAGACGGGGGGCTAACTATGGCTACACCTTC.

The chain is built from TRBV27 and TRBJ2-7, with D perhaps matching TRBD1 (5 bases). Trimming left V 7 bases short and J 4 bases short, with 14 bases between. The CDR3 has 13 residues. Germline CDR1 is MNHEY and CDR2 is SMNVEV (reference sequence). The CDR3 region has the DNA TGTGCCAGCATGTTCCAGGCAGGGTACGAGCAGTACTTC. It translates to CASMFQAGYEQYF.

CDR3 DNA sequence: TGTGCCAGCAGCCCTCACATGAACACTGAAGCTTTCTTT. Protein: CASSPHMNTEAFF. The gene calls are TRBV7-3 and TRBJ1-1; D is ambiguous. Germline lookup yields CDR1 SGHTA and CDR2 FQGTGA. V dropped 5 bases and J dropped 0 bases, with 7 bases sitting between them. There are 13 residues in the CDR3.

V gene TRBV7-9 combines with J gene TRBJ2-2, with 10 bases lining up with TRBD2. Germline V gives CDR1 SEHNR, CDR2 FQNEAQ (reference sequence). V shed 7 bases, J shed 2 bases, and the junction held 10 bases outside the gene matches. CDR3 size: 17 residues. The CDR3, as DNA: TGTGCCAGCACCCAGTGGCCTAGCGGGGGAAACACCGGGGAGCTGTTTTTT. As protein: CASTQWPSGGNTGELFF. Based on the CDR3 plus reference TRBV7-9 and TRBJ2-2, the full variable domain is DTGVSQNPRHKITKRGQNVTFRCDPISEHNRLYWYRQTLGQGPEFLTYFQNEAQLEKSRLLSDRFSAERPKGSFSTLEIQRTEQGDSAMYLCASTQWPSGGNTGELFFGEGSRLTVL.

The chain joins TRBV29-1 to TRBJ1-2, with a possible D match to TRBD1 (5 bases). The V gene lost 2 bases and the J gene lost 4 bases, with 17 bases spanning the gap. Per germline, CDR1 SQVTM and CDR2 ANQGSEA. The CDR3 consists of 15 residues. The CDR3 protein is CSVESRGGRVYGYTF. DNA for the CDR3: TGCAGCGTTGAATCCCGGGGGGGAAGAGTCTATGGCTACACCTTC.

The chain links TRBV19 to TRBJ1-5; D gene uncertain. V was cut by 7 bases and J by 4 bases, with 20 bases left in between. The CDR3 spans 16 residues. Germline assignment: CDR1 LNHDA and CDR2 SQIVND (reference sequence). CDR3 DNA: TGTGCCAGTACCAACGGGGTGGGCAGCCCAAATCAGCCCCAGCATTTT. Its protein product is CASTNGVGSPNQPQHF. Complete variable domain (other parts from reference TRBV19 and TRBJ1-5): DGGITQSPKYLFRKEGQNVTLSCEQNLNHDAMYWYRQDPGQGLRLIYYSQIVNDFQKGDIAEGYSVSREKKESFPLTVTSAQKNPTAFYLCASTNGVGSPNQPQHFGDGTRLSIL.

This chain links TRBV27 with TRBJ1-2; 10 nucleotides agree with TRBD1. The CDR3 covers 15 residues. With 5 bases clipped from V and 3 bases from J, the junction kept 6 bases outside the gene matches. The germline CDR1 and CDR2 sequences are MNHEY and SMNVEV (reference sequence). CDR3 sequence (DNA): TGTGCCAGCAGTCTAACGGGACAGGGGTACTATGGCTACACCTTC. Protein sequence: CASSLTGQGYYGYTF.